These 29 T cell receptor beta chains were sequenced from one sample in a study of CD4 and CD8 cells across lung adenocarcinoma regions. TCRdb reprocessed the PCR reads via MiXCR and lists one record per CDR3 protein. The sample carries some 27,000 distinct CDR3 sequences, about 50% recorded once. The sequenced sample was CD8+ T cells from the center of a lung tumor. The receptors were gathered from a male donor with lung adenocarcinoma. The CD4 and CD8 labels of this study may be unreliable.

The chain combines TRBV6-1 with TRBJ2-3; D is ambiguous. With the DNA end fitting TRBJ2-4 better, the J assignment may be wrong. This CDR3 comprises 12 residues. The germline gives CDR1 MNHNS, CDR2 SASEGT. CDR3 sequence (DNA): TGTGCCAGCAGGGACGTCAGAAATACTCAGTACTTC. Translated: CASRDVRNTQYF.

The rearrangement uses TRBV10-1 and TRBJ2-1, with TRBD1 matching over 11 bases. This CDR3 contains 15 residues. V was pared by 1 base and J by 10 bases, with 6 bases of the junction left unmatched. Germline-derived CDR1 and CDR2 are WNHNN and SYGVQD (reference sequence). CDR3 coding DNA: TGCGCCAGCAGTGAGTGGGACAGGGGGAGGAGGGAGCAGTTCTTC. Residues: CASSEWDRGRREQFF.

This clonotype was observed at least ten times. This rearrangement joins TRBV9 to TRBJ1-2; D not resolved. Looked up from germline, CDR1 is SGDLS and CDR2 is YYNGEE. V lost 3 bases, J lost 6 bases, and 18 bases lay in between. The CDR3 length is 15 residues. CDR3 sequence reads: CASSANSLSTDGYTF. The DNA for the CDR3 is TGTGCCAGCAGCGCCAACAGCCTCTCGACGGATGGCTACACCTTC.

The table lists this clonotype with many counts. The chain is built from TRBV11-2 and TRBJ2-1; D is undetermined. CDR1 and CDR2 from the germline V gene are SGHAT and FQNNGV. Trimming left V 5 bases short and J 1 base short, with 12 bases between. This CDR3 contains 15 residues. DNA for the CDR3: TGTGCCAGCAGCGCCTGGCGACATTCCTACAATGAGCAGTTCTTC. Translating it yields CASSAWRHSYNEQFF.

Turning to this clonotype: One base away lies a much larger clone, so this may be a sequencing read error. This chain links TRBV10-3 with TRBJ1-2; 10 nucleotides agree with TRBD1. Trimming took 10 bases from V and 6 from J; bases not matched to a gene: 23. The CDR3 is made up of 18 amino acids. Germline V gene sequence: CDR1 ENHRY, CDR2 SYGVKD. CDR3 nucleotide sequence: TGTGCCACCCGGCGGGCCTACTCCGCGTTGGGGACAGGGGATGGCTACACCTTC. This translates into CATRRAYSALGTGDGYTF.

In DNA, the CDR3 is TGTGCCAGCAGGGACCTCTGGGAGACGCAGTACTTC. Translated: CASRDLWETQYF. The chain combines TRBV6-1 with TRBJ2-3; D possibly corresponds to TRBD2 (5 bases). The DNA end lines up better with TRBJ2-7; the J call may be wrong. There are 12 residues in the CDR3. In germline, CDR1 is MNHNS, CDR2 SASEGT.

This chain links TRBV10-3 with TRBJ2-3; D may correspond to TRBD1 or TRBD2 (5 bases each). CDR1 is ENHRY, CDR2 SYGVKD, per germline. The CDR3 has 12 residues. The chain's CDR3 is CSGLRAKNMQYF. In DNA form, the CDR3 reads TGTTCGGGGCTGCGAGCCAAAAACATGCAGTATTTT.

This clonotype was detected a few times. The V and J genes are TRBV10-1 and TRBJ2-1, with D uncertain. This CDR3 is 13 amino acids long. V gave up 0 bases and J gave up 8 bases, with 8 bases separating them. Per the germline V gene, CDR1 is WNHNN and CDR2 is SYGVQD (reference sequence). Here the CDR3 DNA reads TGCGCCAGCAGTGAGTCGGAAGCCCATGAGCAGTTCTTC. It translates to CASSESEAHEQFF.

The CDR3 DNA is TGCGCCAGCAGCTCCATGCTCAATGAGCAGTTCTTC. Protein sequence: CASSSMLNEQFF. V is TRBV5-1 and J is TRBJ2-1; D not certain. This CDR3 contains 12 residues. V was shortened by 3 bases and J by 6 bases, with 7 bases between the two germline ends. CDR1 is SGHRS and CDR2 is YFSETQ in the germline V gene.

The V and J genes are TRBV7-2 and TRBJ1-2, with a tentative D call TRBD1 (6 bases). This CDR3 spans 11 amino acids. Germline V CDR1 and CDR2: SGHTA, FQGNSA. The CDR3 spells CGYRVGYGYTF. DNA of the CDR3: TGTGGGTACAGGGTGGGCTATGGCTACACCTTC.

In its sample, this clonotype was seen many times. The chain couples TRBV6-1 to TRBJ1-2; 7 bases are shared with TRBD1. Germline CDR1 reads MNHNS; CDR2 reads SASEGT. The CDR3 has 14 amino acids. The V segment lost 6 bases and the J segment 1 base; nucleotides outside the gene matches: 5. The CDR3, as DNA: TGTGCCAGCAGACTGGGACAGAGTAACTATGGCTACACCTTC. This encodes CASRLGQSNYGYTF.

This clonotype has at least ten counts. The rearrangement links TRBV10-1 to TRBJ2-1, with D possibly being TRBD2 (6 bases). Germline V gene data show CDR1 as WNHNN and CDR2 as SYGVQD (reference sequence). Trimming pared 2 bases from V and 6 bases from J, leaving 14 bases between. The CDR3 length is 15 residues. The CDR3 DNA follows: TGCGCCAGCAGTGAGGCGGCGGGATTTCTCAATGAGCAGTTCTTC. This translates into CASSEAAGFLNEQFF.

With respect to this clonotype: Its ends do not fully match the called genes, so a read error is possible. The genes are TRBV6-1 and TRBJ2-5, with a weak D call TRBD1 (6 bases). In germline, CDR1 is MNHNS, CDR2 SASEGT. The CDR3 sequence is 14 residues long. The CDR3 region is CAGSGGDDAVTQYF. In DNA, the CDR3 is TGTGCGGGCAGTGGGGGCGATGACGCCGTTACCCAGTATTTC.

This clonotype was seen many times. The chain employs TRBV14 and TRBJ2-5; D might be TRBD1 or TRBD2, each matching 5 bases. The assigned J gene may be wrong: the sequence end matches TRBJ2-7 better. Germline CDR1 is SGHDN and CDR2 is FVKESK. This CDR3 has 14 amino acids. CDR3 protein: CASSQGGFGREQYF. The CDR3 DNA reads as TGTGCCAGCAGCCAAGGGGGGTTTGGTCGCGAGCAGTACTTC.

The chain combines TRBV4-1 with TRBJ2-1; no definite D call. This CDR3 spans 14 amino acids. The V gene lost 0 bases and the J gene lost 10 bases, with 13 bases spanning the gap. Germline values: CDR1 MGHRA, CDR2 YSYEKL. The CDR3 nucleotides are TGCGCCAGCAGCCAAGAATGGGGTCGCTACGAGCAGTTCTTC. Residues: CASSQEWGRYEQFF.

This chain uses TRBV27 with TRBJ2-3; D might be TRBD2 (5 bases). The J call may be wrong; the DNA end is better matched by TRBJ2-7. This CDR3 comprises 14 residues. Per germline, CDR1 MNHEY and CDR2 SMNVEV (reference sequence). The CDR3 spells CAGSAGAGQDTQYF. DNA of the CDR3: TGTGCGGGCAGCGCGGGCGCGGGCCAAGATACGCAGTACTTC.

Comments on this clonotype: Germline and junction disagree at one end, which may indicate a read error. This chain links TRBV6-5 with TRBJ1-6; D not resolved. The germline gives CDR1 MNHEY, CDR2 SVGAGI. CDR3 size: 13 residues. DNA for the CDR3: TGTGCCAGCAGTTCATCCTACGCCGGTAGCCAAAGGTTT. This encodes CASSSSYAGSQRF.

Remarks on this clonotype: Its ends do not fully match the called genes, so a read error is possible. The genes are TRBV6-1 and TRBJ2-5, with 11 nucleotides matching TRBD2. This CDR3 spans 15 amino acids. Per germline, CDR1 MNHNS and CDR2 SASEGT. As DNA, the CDR3 is TGTGCCAGTTGGGGGACTAGCGGACACCAAGAGACCCAGTATTTC. Translated: CASWGTSGHQETQYF.

This clonotype was counted many times. The chain couples TRBV10-2 to TRBJ2-7; D is undetermined. The CDR3 is 11 residues long. From germline, CDR1 is WSHSY and CDR2 SAAADI. Trimming took off 7 bases at V and 0 bases at J, with 4 bases between the two ends. The CDR3 DNA sequence: TGCGCCAGCAAACACTCCTACGAGCAGTACTTC. Translating gives CASKHSYEQYF.

In the case of this clonotype: The junction does not match germline at one end; this may be a read error. The chain is built from TRBV6-1 and TRBJ2-1, with D perhaps matching TRBD2 (7 bases). This CDR3 comprises 16 residues. Germline V gene sequence: CDR1 MNHNS, CDR2 SASEGT. The CDR3 bases are TGTGCCAGCAGTGAAACGTGGACTAGGGGGACCGAGGAGCTGTTTTTC. Its protein product is CASSETWTRGTEELFF.

In its sample, this clonotype is medium-sized. The chain is built from TRBV6-5 and TRBJ2-1, with TRBD1 identical over 11 bases. Near its end, the DNA agrees better with TRBJ2-7, so the J call may be wrong. CDR3 size: 17 residues. Germline V gives CDR1 MNHEY, CDR2 SVGAGI. CDR3 in DNA: TGTGCCAGCAGCCCTGCCGGGACAGGGGGAGTAAGGGGCGAGCAGTACTTC. Translation: CASSPAGTGGVRGEQYF.

This clonotype was seen at least ten times. The chain is built from TRBV6-5 and TRBJ2-7; D not resolved. The V and J ends lost 8 bases and 5 bases respectively, with 13 bases between them. The CDR3 has 12 residues. In germline, CDR1 is MNHEY, CDR2 SVGAGI. The CDR3 DNA reads TGTGCCAGCCTCCGCAAGGCAAACGAGCAGTACTTC. This translates into CASLRKANEQYF.

With respect to this clonotype: A clone one base away is much larger, so this may be a read error. The chain carries TRBV12-3 or TRBV12-4 and TRBJ2-5, with 7 positions matching TRBD1. The CDR3 length is 15 residues. The junction had 12 bases not matched to a gene; V was cut back by 0 bases and J by 11 bases. The CDR3 DNA follows: TGTGCCAGCAGTTTAGCGTTTCAGGGGGAAAATGAGCAGTACTTC. Protein: CASSLAFQGENEQYF.

Judged by abundance, this clonotype is medium-sized. This chain joins TRBV6-1 and TRBJ2-1; unclear D gene. The J call may be in error: the DNA end matches TRBJ2-7 better. Germline V gives CDR1 MNHNS, CDR2 SASEGT. The CDR3 has 15 residues. CDR3 nucleotide sequence: TGTGCCAGCAGTGAAGCGGGCCTAGGCGCCTACGAGCAGTACTTC. Residues: CASSEAGLGAYEQYF.

This clonotype was recorded many times. V and J are TRBV6-1 and TRBJ2-2, with 7 positions matching TRBD2. The V gene end was trimmed by 8 bases and the J gene end by 3 bases; junction bases not matched to a gene: 15. Germline V gene lookup returns CDR1 MNHNS and CDR2 SASEGT. The CDR3 runs to 17 residues. CDR3 in amino acids: CASGGGGSGVDTGELFF. The CDR3 coding sequence is TGTGCCAGCGGGGGGGGGGGGTCGGGGGTCGACACCGGGGAGCTGTTTTTT.

This clonotype turned up a few times. In DNA form, the CDR3 reads TGTGCCAGCAGCCGGGGACAAGTCAACTATGGCTACACCTTC. Translating gives CASSRGQVNYGYTF. This rearrangement joins TRBV3-1 to TRBJ1-2, with D perhaps TRBD1 (6 bases). Trimming shortened V by 4 bases and J by 2 bases, and 11 bases separated the two germline ends. The CDR3 runs to 14 residues. CDR1 and CDR2 from the germline V gene are LGHDT and YNNKEL (reference sequence).

V usage is TRBV10-2 and J usage is TRBJ2-4; D may be TRBD2 (5 bases). Germline V lookup: CDR1 WSHSY, CDR2 SAAADI. This CDR3 spans 14 amino acids. CDR3: CARIGVWAQNTQYF. Written as DNA, the CDR3 is TGCGCGAGGATCGGGGTGTGGGCCCAAAACACCCAGTACTTC.

A word on this clonotype: Its ends do not fully match the called genes, so a read error is possible. V is TRBV6-1 and J is TRBJ2-4, with a tentative D call TRBD1 (7 bases). Germline V gene lookup returns CDR1 MNHNS and CDR2 SASEGT. The CDR3 is made up of 15 amino acids. Written as DNA, the CDR3 is TGTGGCAGGGGGGACGGGGGCCGGGACCAAGACATCCAGTACTTC. Translating gives CGRGDGGRDQDIQYF.

This clonotype was counted at least ten times. J is TRBJ2-3 and V is TRBV7-3; a weak D match, TRBD1 (5 bases). The germline V gene has CDR1 SGHTA and CDR2 FQGTGA. Trimming removed 5 bases at V and 5 bases at J, with 23 bases between. This CDR3 region has 17 residues. CDR3 amino acids: CASSPSLSKGRQDTQYF. The CDR3 region has the DNA TGTGCCAGCAGCCCCTCCCTTTCTAAGGGGCGCCAAGATACGCAGTATTTT.